A selection of T cell receptor beta chains follows, all from one sample in a study of T cell changes during pregnancy in multiple sclerosis. Sequenced by immunoSEQ multiplex PCR; TCRdb stores in-frame clones only, minus some. The repertoire holds 35,000 to 50,000 clones, with around 89% as singletons. The sequencing used CD4+ T cells from peripheral blood mononuclear cells, collected in the first trimester of pregnancy. All receptors derive from a female donor with multiple sclerosis, enrolled in a pregnancy study. The CDR3 runs from the conserved cysteine through the conserved F or W. D genes are given only for firm matches. Not all rows give a size; the values are once, few, many and, for expanded clones, a class.

clone_size,v_call,j_call,d_call,cdr3_aa,cdr3_nt
.,TRBV9,TRBJ2-1,TRBD2,CASSLGTSGINNEQFF,TGTGCCAGCAGCCTCGGGACTAGCGGGATTAACAATGAGCAGTTCTTC
.,TRBV7-2,TRBJ2-1,TRBD1,CASSQQGAGENEQFF,TGTGCCAGCAGCCAACAGGGGGCGGGGGAAAATGAGCAGTTCTTC
.,TRBV19,TRBJ1-1,.,CASSIPGYTNTEAFF,TGTGCCAGTAGTATCCCGGGGTACACGAACACTGAAGCTTTCTTT
.,TRBV4-3,TRBJ1-2,.,CASSQDLGGQIVYGYTF,TGCGCCAGCAGCCAAGACCTGGGGGGGCAGATAGTCTATGGCTACACCTTC
.,TRBV19,TRBJ2-1,.,CASKDFSLQDEQFF,TGTGCCAGTAAGGACTTTAGCCTTCAAGATGAGCAGTTCTTC
.,TRBV5-1,TRBJ2-2,TRBD1,CASSLRTGGKNYRELFF,TGCGCCAGCAGCTTAAGGACAGGGGGCAAGAATTACCGGGAGCTGTTTTTT
few,TRBV7-2,TRBJ2-3,TRBD2,CASSLASGGGDTQYF,TGTGCCAGCAGCTTAGCTAGCGGGGGGGGAGATACGCAGTATTTT
.,TRBV9,TRBJ2-3,TRBD2,CASSVLAREIRDTQYF,TGTGCCAGCAGCGTGCTCGCGCGGGAGATTAGAGATACGCAGTATTTT
.,TRBV7-2,TRBJ2-3,.,CASSPATGGTQYF,TGTGCCAGCAGCCCCGCCACAGGTGGTACGCAGTATTTT
.,TRBV28,TRBJ1-5,.,CASRLHRDYSNQPQHF,TGTGCCAGCAGACTACACAGGGACTATAGCAATCAGCCCCAGCATTTT
.,TRBV11-3,TRBJ1-3,.,CASSLGGDSGNTIYF,TGTGCCAGCAGCTTAGGGGGCGACTCTGGAAACACCATATATTTT
few,TRBV25-1,TRBJ1-4,TRBD1,CASSLQGTDEKLFF,TGTGCCAGCAGCTTACAGGGGACGGATGAAAAACTGTTTTTT
.,TRBV7-6,TRBJ2-1,.,CASSLNRRNEQFF,TGTGCCAGCAGCTTAAACAGACGGAATGAGCAGTTCTTC
.,TRBV2,TRBJ2-6,.,CASSEQGNSGANVLTF,TGTGCCAGCAGTGAGCAGGGGAACTCTGGGGCCAACGTCCTGACTTTC
.,TRBV5-1,TRBJ2-5,.,CASSLRSWGVETQYF,TGCGCCAGCAGCTTGAGAAGTTGGGGAGTCGAGACCCAGTACTTC
once,TRBV21-1,TRBJ1-2,.,CASTVKGARRTHAGYTF,TGTGCCAGCACCGTAAAAGGAGCCAGGAGGACTCACGCCGGCTACACCTTC
.,TRBV5-6,TRBJ1-2,TRBD1,CASSRTGTVLNYGYTF,TGTGCCAGCAGCAGAACCGGGACAGTGCTTAACTATGGCTACACCTTC
once,TRBV15,TRBJ2-2,TRBD2,CATSRPLAGDTGELFF,TGTGCCACCAGCAGACCCTTAGCGGGAGACACCGGGGAGCTGTTTTTT
.,TRBV18,TRBJ2-2,.,CASSEDLANTGELFF,TGTGCCAGCTCAGAGGACTTAGCGAACACCGGGGAGCTGTTTTTT
.,TRBV5-1,TRBJ2-3,.,CASRITQPTDTQYF,TGCGCCAGCAGAATTACACAGCCCACAGATACGCAGTATTTT
.,TRBV25-1,TRBJ2-1,TRBD1,CASSDPGTGVPNEQFF,TGTGCCAGCAGTGACCCCGGGACAGGGGTACCTAATGAGCAGTTCTTC
.,TRBV4-3,TRBJ1-2,.,CASSQDHGGTNYGYTF,TGCGCCAGCAGCCAAGATCATGGAGGGACGAACTATGGCTACACCTTC
.,TRBV2,TRBJ1-1,TRBD1,CASTGQGMNTEAFF,TGTGCCAGCACCGGACAGGGGATGAACACTGAAGCTTTCTTT
.,TRBV7-2,TRBJ2-4,.,CASSSQTTVAKNIQYF,TGTGCCAGCAGCTCGCAAACTACGGTAGCCAAAAACATTCAGTACTTC
few,TRBV28,TRBJ2-7,TRBD2,CASSPPLAGASYEQYF,TGTGCCAGCAGTCCCCCACTAGCGGGAGCGTCGTACGAGCAGTACTTC
.,TRBV4-2,TRBJ2-7,.,CASSQVFAGSSYEQYF,TGTGCCAGCAGCCAAGTTTTCGCGGGAAGCTCCTACGAGCAGTACTTC
.,TRBV29-1,TRBJ1-2,.,CSVGEGSGYTF,TGCAGCGTGGGCGAGGGAAGCGGCTACACCTTC
.,TRBV5-6,TRBJ1-1,TRBD1,CASSFWTGVSTEAFF,TGTGCCAGCAGCTTCTGGACAGGGGTTAGCACTGAAGCTTTCTTT
.,TRBV25-1,TRBJ2-1,TRBD2,CASNFKGGPGNEQFF,TGTGCCAGCAATTTTAAGGGAGGGCCGGGTAATGAGCAGTTCTTC
.,TRBV18,TRBJ2-2,.,CASSRALARNTGELFF,TGTGCCAGCTCAAGGGCGCTAGCGAGAAACACCGGGGAGCTGTTTTTT
.,TRBV6-1,TRBJ2-2,TRBD2,CAIGPAGGPAGELFF,TGTGCCATCGGGCCAGCGGGAGGGCCGGCCGGGGAGCTGTTTTTT
.,TRBV2,TRBJ2-1,.,CASSEASGRSSSYNEQFF,TGTGCCAGCAGTGAAGCAAGCGGGCGCTCAAGCTCCTACAATGAGCAGTTCTTC
.,TRBV7-2,TRBJ2-4,TRBD1,CASSFPLGDSAIQYF,TGTGCCAGCAGCTTCCCCCTGGGGGACAGCGCCATTCAGTACTTC
.,TRBV6-5,TRBJ2-7,TRBD2,CASSYRGLADYEQYF,TGTGCCAGCAGTTATCGAGGACTAGCGGATTACGAGCAGTACTTC
few,TRBV28,TRBJ1-1,.,CASIEAAVNTEAFF,TGTGCCAGCATTGAGGCCGCGGTGAACACTGAAGCTTTCTTT
.,TRBV9,TRBJ2-1,.,CASSVEVGGSNGWNEQFF,TGTGCCAGCAGCGTAGAGGTTGGCGGTTCCAACGGGTGGAATGAGCAGTTCTTC
.,TRBV7-3,TRBJ2-2,.,CASSLSVTGELFF,TGTGCCAGCAGCTTATCCGTGACCGGGGAGCTGTTTTTT
.,TRBV28,TRBJ1-1,.,CASSFLGSGGGNTEAFF,TGTGCCAGCAGCTTTTTGGGGTCCGGAGGTGGGAACACTGAAGCTTTCTTT
.,TRBV5-1,TRBJ2-7,TRBD2,CASSLIPGGGYEQYF,TGCGCCAGCAGCTTGATTCCGGGAGGGGGATACGAGCAGTACTTC
.,TRBV5-6,TRBJ2-3,.,CASSSLGPGGTDTQYF,TGTGCCAGCAGCTCGCTAGGCCCAGGGGGCACAGATACGCAGTATTTT
.,TRBV7-2,TRBJ2-7,TRBD1,CASSSTIGQGASEQYF,TGTGCCAGCAGCTCCACAATAGGACAGGGGGCAAGCGAGCAGTACTTC
once,TRBV27,TRBJ1-1,.,CASSLYRGNTEAFF,TGTGCCAGCAGTTTATATAGGGGAAACACTGAAGCTTTCTTT
.,TRBV10-2,TRBJ2-5,TRBD2,CASKEEAGGPRETQYF,TGCGCCAGCAAAGAGGAGGCGGGAGGGCCTCGGGAGACCCAGTACTTC
.,TRBV6-5,TRBJ2-7,.,CASSAGTLRYEQYF,TGTGCCAGCAGTGCCGGGACTCTCCGCTACGAGCAGTACTTC
.,TRBV30,TRBJ2-7,TRBD1,CAWQGGFYEQYF,TGTGCCTGGCAAGGGGGCTTCTACGAGCAGTACTTC
.,TRBV4-2,TRBJ1-2,.,CASSQVLGPNYGYTF,TGTGCCAGCAGCCAAGTTCTGGGCCCTAACTATGGCTACACCTTC
.,TRBV19,TRBJ2-3,TRBD1,CASRPRTGRDMDTQYF,TGTGCCAGTAGGCCGCGGACAGGGCGAGATATGGATACGCAGTATTTT
.,TRBV7-2,TRBJ2-5,.,CASSFPQETQYF,TGTGCCAGCAGCTTTCCTCAAGAGACCCAGTACTTC
.,TRBV7-9,TRBJ1-3,.,CASSYQGTGNTIYF,TGTGCCAGCAGCTACCAGGGAACTGGAAACACCATATATTTT
.,TRBV28,TRBJ1-4,TRBD1,CASLRTGAGEKLFF,TGTGCCAGCCTTCGTACAGGGGCCGGGGAAAAACTGTTTTTT
.,TRBV6-1,TRBJ1-3,.,CAIKRAASGNTIYF,TGTGCCATAAAGAGGGCGGCCTCTGGAAACACCATATATTTT
.,TRBV7-2,TRBJ2-7,.,CARTLGEKYYDEQYF,TGTGCCAGGACTTTAGGGGAAAAATATTACGACGAGCAGTACTTC
few,TRBV13,TRBJ2-3,.,CASRSRDITDTQYF,TGTGCCAGCAGAAGCCGGGACATAACAGATACGCAGTATTTT
.,TRBV28,TRBJ1-3,TRBD1,CASIPDRVVGNTIYF,TGTGCCAGCATCCCGGACAGGGTTGTCGGAAACACCATATATTTT